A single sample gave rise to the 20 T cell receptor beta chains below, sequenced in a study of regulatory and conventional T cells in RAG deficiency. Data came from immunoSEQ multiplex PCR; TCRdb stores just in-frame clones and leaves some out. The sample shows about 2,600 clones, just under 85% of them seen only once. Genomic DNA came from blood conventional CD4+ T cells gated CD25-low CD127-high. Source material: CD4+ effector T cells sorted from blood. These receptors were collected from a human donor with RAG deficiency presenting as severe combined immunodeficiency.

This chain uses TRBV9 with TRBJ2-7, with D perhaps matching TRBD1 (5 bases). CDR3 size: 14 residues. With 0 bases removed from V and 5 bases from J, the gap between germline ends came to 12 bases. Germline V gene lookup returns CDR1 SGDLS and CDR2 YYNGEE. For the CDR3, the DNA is TGTGCCAGCAGCGTAGAGGGGATAAGGGACGAGCAGTACTTC. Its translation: CASSVEGIRDEQYF. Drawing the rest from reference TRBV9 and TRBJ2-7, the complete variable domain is DSGVTQTPKHLITATGQRVTLRCSPRSGDLSVYWYQQSLDQGLQFLIQYYNGEERAKGNILERFSAQQFPDLHSELNLSSLELGDSALYFCASSVEGIRDEQYFGPGTRLTVT.

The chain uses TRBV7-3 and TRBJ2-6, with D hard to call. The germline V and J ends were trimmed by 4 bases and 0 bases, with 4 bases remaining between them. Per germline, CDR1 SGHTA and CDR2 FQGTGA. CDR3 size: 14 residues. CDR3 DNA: TGTGCCAGCAGCTCATACTCTGGGGCCAACGTCCTGACTTTC. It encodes CASSSYSGANVLTF.

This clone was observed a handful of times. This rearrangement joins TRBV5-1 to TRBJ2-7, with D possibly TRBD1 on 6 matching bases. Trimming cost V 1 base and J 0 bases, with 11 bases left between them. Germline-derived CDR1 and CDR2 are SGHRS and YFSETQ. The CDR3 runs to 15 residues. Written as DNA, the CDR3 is TGCGCCAGCAGCTTGTCCGGGACACGCTCCTACGAGCAGTACTTC. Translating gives CASSLSGTRSYEQYF. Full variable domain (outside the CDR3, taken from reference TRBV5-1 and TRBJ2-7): KAGVTQTPRYLIKTRGQQVTLSCSPISGHRSVSWYQQTPGQGLQFLFEYFSETQRNKGNFPGRFSGRQFSNSRSEMNVSTLELGDSALYLCASSLSGTRSYEQYFGPGTRLTVT.

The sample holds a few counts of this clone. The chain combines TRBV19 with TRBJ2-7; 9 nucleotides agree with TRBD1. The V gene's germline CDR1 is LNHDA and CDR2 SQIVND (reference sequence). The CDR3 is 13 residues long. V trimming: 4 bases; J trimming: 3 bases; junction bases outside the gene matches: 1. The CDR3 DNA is TGTGCCAGTAGTAACAGGGGGCTCTACGAGCAGTACTTC. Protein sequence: CASSNRGLYEQYF.

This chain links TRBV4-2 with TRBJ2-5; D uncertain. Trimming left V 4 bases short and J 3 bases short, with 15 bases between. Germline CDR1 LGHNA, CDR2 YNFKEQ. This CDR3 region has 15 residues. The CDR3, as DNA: TGTGCCAGCAGCCTCTTCGGCGGATCCGAAGAGACCCAGTACTTC. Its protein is CASSLFGGSEETQYF.

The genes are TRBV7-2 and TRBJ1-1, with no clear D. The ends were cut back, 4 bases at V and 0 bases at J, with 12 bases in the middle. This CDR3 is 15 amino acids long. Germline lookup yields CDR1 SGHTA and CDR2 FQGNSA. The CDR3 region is CASSSQTALNTEAFF. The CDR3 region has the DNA TGTGCCAGCAGCTCCCAGACTGCTCTGAACACTGAAGCTTTCTTT. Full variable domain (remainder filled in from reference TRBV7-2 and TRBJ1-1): GAGVSQSPSNKVTEKGKDVELRCDPISGHTALYWYRQSLGQGLEFLIYFQGNSAPDKSGLPSDRFSAERTGGSVSTLTIQRTQQEDSAVYLCASSSQTALNTEAFFGQGTRLTVV.

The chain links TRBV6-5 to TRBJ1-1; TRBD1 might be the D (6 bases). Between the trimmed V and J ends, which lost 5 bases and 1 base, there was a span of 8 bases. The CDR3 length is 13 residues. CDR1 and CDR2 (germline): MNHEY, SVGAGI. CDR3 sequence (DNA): TGTGCCAGCAGTGACAGGCCGAACACTGAAGCTTTCTTT. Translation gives CASSDRPNTEAFF.

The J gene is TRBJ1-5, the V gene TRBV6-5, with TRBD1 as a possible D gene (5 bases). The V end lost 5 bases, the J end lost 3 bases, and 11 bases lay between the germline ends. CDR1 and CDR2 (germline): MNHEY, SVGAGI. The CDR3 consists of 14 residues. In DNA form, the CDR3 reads TGTGCCAGCAGTGGGGCAGACTTCAATCAGCCCCAGCATTTT. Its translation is CASSGADFNQPQHF.

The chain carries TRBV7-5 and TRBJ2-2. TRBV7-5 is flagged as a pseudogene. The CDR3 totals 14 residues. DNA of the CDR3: TGTGCCAGCAGCTTAAGTAGGGGGGCCGGGGAGCTGTTTTTT. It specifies CASSLSRGAGELFF.

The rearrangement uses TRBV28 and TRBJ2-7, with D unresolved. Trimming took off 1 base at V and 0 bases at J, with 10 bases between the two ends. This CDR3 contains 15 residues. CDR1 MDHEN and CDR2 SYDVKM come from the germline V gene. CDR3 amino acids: CASSLSDSLSYEQYF. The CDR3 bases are TGTGCCAGCAGTTTATCCGACTCACTCTCCTACGAGCAGTACTTC.

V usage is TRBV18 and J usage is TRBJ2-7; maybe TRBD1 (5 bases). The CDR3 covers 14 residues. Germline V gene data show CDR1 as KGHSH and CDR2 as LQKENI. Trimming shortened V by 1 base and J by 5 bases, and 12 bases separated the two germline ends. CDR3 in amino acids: CASSPRSGRDEQYF. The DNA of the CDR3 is TGTGCCAGCTCACCACGTTCAGGGCGAGACGAGCAGTACTTC.

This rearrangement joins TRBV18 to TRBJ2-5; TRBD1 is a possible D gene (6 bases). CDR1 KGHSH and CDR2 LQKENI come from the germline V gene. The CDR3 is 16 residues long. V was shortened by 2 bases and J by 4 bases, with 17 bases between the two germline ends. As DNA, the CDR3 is TGTGCCAGCTCACCAATCAGGGGCGAGGTGGGAGAGACCCAGTACTTC. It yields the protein CASSPIRGEVGETQYF.

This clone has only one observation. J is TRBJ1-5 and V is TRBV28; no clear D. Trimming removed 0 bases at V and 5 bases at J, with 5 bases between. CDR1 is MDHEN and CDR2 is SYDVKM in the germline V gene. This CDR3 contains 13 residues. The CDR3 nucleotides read TGTGCCAGCAGTTTATGGGAGGATCAGCCCCAGCATTTT. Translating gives CASSLWEDQPQHF.

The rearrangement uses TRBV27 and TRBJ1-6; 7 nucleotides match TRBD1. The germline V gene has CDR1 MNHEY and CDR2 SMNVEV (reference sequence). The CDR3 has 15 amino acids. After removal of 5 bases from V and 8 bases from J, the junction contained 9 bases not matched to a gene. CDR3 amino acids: CASSPVDRSYSPLHF. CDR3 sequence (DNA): TGTGCCAGCAGTCCCGTGGACAGGTCCTATTCACCCCTCCACTTT.

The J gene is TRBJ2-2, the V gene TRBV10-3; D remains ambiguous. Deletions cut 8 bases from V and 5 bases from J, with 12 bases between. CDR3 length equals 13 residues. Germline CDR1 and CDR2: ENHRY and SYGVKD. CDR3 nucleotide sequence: TGTGCCATCCGGCCCTGGGATACCGGGGAGCTGTTTTTT. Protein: CAIRPWDTGELFF.

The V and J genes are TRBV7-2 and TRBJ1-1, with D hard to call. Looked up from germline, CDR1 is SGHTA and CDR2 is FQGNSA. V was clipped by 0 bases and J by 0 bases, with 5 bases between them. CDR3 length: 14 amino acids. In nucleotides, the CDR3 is TGTGCCAGCAGCTTAGCCGTTTTGAACACTGAAGCTTTCTTT. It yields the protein CASSLAVLNTEAFF.

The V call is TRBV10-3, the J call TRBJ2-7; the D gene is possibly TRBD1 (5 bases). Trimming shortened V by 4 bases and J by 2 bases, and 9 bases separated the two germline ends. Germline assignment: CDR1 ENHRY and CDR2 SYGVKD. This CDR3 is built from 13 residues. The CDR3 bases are TGTGCCATCAGTGTAACAGGACCCTACGAGCAGTACTTC. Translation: CAISVTGPYEQYF.

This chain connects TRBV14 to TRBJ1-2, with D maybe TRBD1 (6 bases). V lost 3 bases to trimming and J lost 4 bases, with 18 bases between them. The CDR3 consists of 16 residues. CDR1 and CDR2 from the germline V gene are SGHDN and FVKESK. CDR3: CASSQGQSGKTYGYTF. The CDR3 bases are TGTGCCAGCAGCCAGGGACAATCTGGAAAGACCTATGGCTACACCTTC.

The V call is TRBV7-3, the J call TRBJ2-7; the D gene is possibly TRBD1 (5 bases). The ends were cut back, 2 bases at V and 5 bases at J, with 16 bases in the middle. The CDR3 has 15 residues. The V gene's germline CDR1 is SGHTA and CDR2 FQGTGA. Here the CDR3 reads CASSLHYGAGNEQYF. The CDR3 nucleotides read TGTGCCAGCAGCTTACATTACGGTGCAGGGAACGAGCAGTACTTC.

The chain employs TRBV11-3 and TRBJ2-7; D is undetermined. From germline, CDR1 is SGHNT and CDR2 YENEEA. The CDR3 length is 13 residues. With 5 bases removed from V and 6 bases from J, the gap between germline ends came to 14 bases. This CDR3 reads CASSPFVGSEQYF. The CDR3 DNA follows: TGTGCCAGCAGCCCCTTTGTGGGGTCCGAGCAGTACTTC.